Listed here are 26 T cell receptor beta chains from one sample, sequenced in a study of cytomegalovirus exposure and HLA in healthy donors. Primers: 60 Vbeta forward and 13 Jbeta reverse. Clones were read by immunoSEQ multiplex PCR, and TCRdb kept only the in-frame ones, dropping some. This sample has some 140,000 clones, with about 80% found just once. Sequenced material: PBMCs. The receptor set was obtained from a man aged 35 to 55 in good health and CMV-seropositive.

This clone has only a few counts. In DNA form, the CDR3 reads TGTGCCAGCAGCCCACACGCGGAGGGCGAGCAGTACTTC. It encodes CASSPHAEGEQYF. This chain uses TRBV7-3 with TRBJ2-7; possibly TRBD2 for D (6 bases). The length of the CDR3 is 13 residues. Deletions cut 5 bases from V and 6 bases from J, with 14 bases between. Germline-derived CDR1 and CDR2 are SGHTA and FQGTGA.

The chain recombines TRBV19 with TRBJ1-4, with TRBD1 matching over 7 bases. V shed 10 bases, J shed 8 bases, and the junction held 16 bases outside the gene matches. The CDR3 is 15 residues long. CDR1 and CDR2 (germline): LNHDA, SQIVND (reference sequence). For the CDR3, the DNA is TGTGCCACGACGGGGACAGACACAATAGGGGAAAAACTGTTTTTT. Protein product: CATTGTDTIGEKLFF.

This clone came up a few times. The V gene is TRBV5-1, the J gene TRBJ1-4, with 8 bases aligning to TRBD1. The J segment lost 5 bases and the V segment lost 5 bases, leaving 8 bases of the junction unmatched. Germline V gives CDR1 SGHRS, CDR2 YFSETQ. The CDR3 loop spans 15 amino acids. The CDR3: CASRTQGQENEKLFF. In DNA form, the CDR3 reads TGCGCCAGCAGGACGCAGGGACAGGAGAATGAAAAACTGTTTTTT.

The rearrangement links TRBV19 to TRBJ2-2, with D possibly matching TRBD1 (6 bases). V lost 4 bases and J lost 5, with 14 bases in between. This CDR3 has 15 amino acids. The germline V gene has CDR1 LNHDA and CDR2 SQIVND (reference sequence). This CDR3 reads CASSRGQYNTGELFF. In nucleotides, the CDR3 is TGTGCCAGTAGTAGAGGACAGTATAATACCGGGGAGCTGTTTTTT.

The J gene is TRBJ2-5, the V gene TRBV7-9; D is perhaps TRBD2 (5 bases). The germline V and J ends were trimmed by 2 bases and 11 bases, with 9 bases remaining between them. Germline CDR1 SEHNR, CDR2 FQNEAQ (reference sequence). The length of the CDR3 is 11 residues. Here the CDR3 reads CASSLTEEQYF. Here the CDR3 DNA reads TGTGCCAGCAGCTTAACGGAGGAACAGTACTTC.

The gene calls are TRBV30 and TRBJ1-6; a weak D match, TRBD1 (5 bases). The V gene lost 1 base and the J gene lost 14 bases, with 9 bases spanning the gap. CDR1 and CDR2 (germline): GTSNPN, SVGIG (reference sequence). The CDR3 consists of 11 residues. The CDR3 DNA is TGTGCCTGGAGTGCAGGGCAAACCCTCCACTTT. Residues: CAWSAGQTLHF.

This chain joins TRBV5-1 and TRBJ2-5; 15 bases match TRBD2. The germline V gene has CDR1 SGHRS and CDR2 YFSETQ. Trimming at V came to 2 bases and at J to 5 bases, leaving 4 bases not matched to a gene. There are 16 residues in the CDR3. Here the CDR3 DNA reads TGCGCCAGCAGCTTTGGACTAGCGGGGGGGAGTGAGACCCAGTACTTC. Translating it yields CASSFGLAGGSETQYF.

The CDR3, as DNA: TGTGCCAGTAGTGACAGGGGTTACGATCAGCCCCAGCATTTT. It translates to CASSDRGYDQPQHF. The gene calls are TRBV19 and TRBJ1-5; 8 bases are shared with TRBD1. Losses at the gene ends were 5 bases for V and 5 bases for J; bases not matched to a gene: 5. The CDR3 extends over 14 amino acids. CDR1 LNHDA and CDR2 SQIVND come from the germline V gene (reference sequence).

The rearrangement joins TRBV27 to TRBJ2-3, with D maybe TRBD1 (6 bases). Germline values: CDR1 MNHEY, CDR2 SMNVEV (reference sequence). The CDR3 runs to 17 residues. The V and J ends lost 5 bases and 1 base respectively, with 19 bases between them. CDR3 in amino acids: CASSHPTGYRGTDTQYF. The DNA for the CDR3 is TGTGCCAGCAGTCACCCGACAGGCTATCGCGGCACAGATACGCAGTATTTT.

The gene calls are TRBV5-1 and TRBJ2-7; the match to TRBD1 covers 7 bases. Germline V gives CDR1 SGHRS, CDR2 YFSETQ. CDR3 size: 14 residues. V shed 4 bases and J 3 bases; nucleotides not matched to a gene: 7. The chain's CDR3 is CASSPRQGNYEQYF. CDR3 bases: TGCGCCAGCAGCCCCCGACAGGGAAACTACGAGCAGTACTTC.

V is TRBV18 and J is TRBJ1-6, with TRBD1 matching over 7 bases. There are 15 residues in the CDR3. Trimming removed 6 bases from V and 9 bases from J; junction bases left unmatched: 11. CDR1 and CDR2 (germline): KGHSH, LQKENI. This CDR3 reads CASSLQEGASSPLHF. The CDR3 bases are TGTGCCAGCTCGCTACAGGAGGGGGCAAGTTCACCCCTCCACTTT.

The V gene is TRBV28, the J gene TRBJ2-7; TRBD1 aligns across 7 bases. Germline assignment: CDR1 MDHEN and CDR2 SYDVKM. CDR3 length: 14 amino acids. Trimming removed 6 bases from V and 5 bases from J; junction bases left unmatched: 10. Written as DNA, the CDR3 is TGTGCCAGCAGCTCGACAGGGATCAGCGACGAGCAGTACTTC. The encoded protein is CASSSTGISDEQYF.

CDR3 bases: TGCGCCAGCAGCTTGGGACAGGGGGCGTTTGAAAAACTGTTTTTT. Translating it yields CASSLGQGAFEKLFF. The chain couples TRBV5-1 to TRBJ1-4; 10 bases align to TRBD1. Germline assignment: CDR1 SGHRS and CDR2 YFSETQ. This CDR3 is built from 15 residues. V was clipped by 0 bases and J by 7 bases; unmatched bases: 3.

In its sample, this clone was seen a few times. The chain carries TRBV30 and TRBJ2-3; TRBD1 might be the D (6 bases). The CDR3 length is 13 residues. CDR1 and CDR2 from the germline V gene are GTSNPN and SVGIG (reference sequence). Trimming took off 3 bases at V and 6 bases at J, with 13 bases between the two ends. Written as DNA, the CDR3 is TGTGCCTGGAGCCAGGGGCCGACGGATACGCAGTATTTT. Encoded protein: CAWSQGPTDTQYF.

Concerning this clone itself: This sample also contains other DNA sequences that code for the same CDR3. The gene calls are TRBV28 and TRBJ2-2; 7 nucleotides agree with TRBD2. Germline values: CDR1 MDHEN, CDR2 SYDVKM. The CDR3 has 15 residues. J gave up 3 bases and V 6 bases, and 7 bases lay outside the gene matches. The CDR3: CASRTGGVYTGELFF. CDR3 in DNA: TGTGCCAGCAGGACGGGGGGAGTTTACACCGGGGAGCTGTTTTTT.

The chain employs TRBV5-1 and TRBJ2-1; 12 positions agree with TRBD2. J gave up 7 bases and V 0 bases, and 5 bases lay outside the gene matches. This CDR3 spans 16 amino acids. Germline lookup yields CDR1 SGHRS and CDR2 YFSETQ. For the CDR3, the DNA is TGCGCCAGCAGCTTGGAGGGGACTAGCGGGTGGAATGAGCAGTTCTTC. Translating it yields CASSLEGTSGWNEQFF.

This clone was seen once. The chain links TRBV27 to TRBJ2-1; 13 bases fit TRBD2. CDR1 is MNHEY, CDR2 SMNVEV, per germline (reference sequence). The CDR3 sequence is 16 residues long. Losses at the gene ends were 5 bases for V and 5 bases for J; bases not matched to a gene: 6. The CDR3 loop reads CASSHLLAGGHNEQFF. The DNA of the CDR3 is TGTGCCAGCAGTCACCTACTAGCGGGAGGGCACAATGAGCAGTTCTTC.

The rearrangement joins TRBV20-1 to TRBJ2-7; 10 bases match TRBD1. Germline-derived CDR1 and CDR2 are DFQATT and SNEGSKA (reference sequence). CDR3 length: 11 residues. V was clipped by 6 bases and J by 5 bases; unmatched bases: 1. For the CDR3, the DNA is TGCAGTGCAGGGACAGGGGACGAGCAGTACTTC. Translated: CSAGTGDEQYF.

The chain recombines TRBV6-5 with TRBJ2-4; a possible D gene is TRBD2 (5 bases). The CDR3 totals 15 residues. Germline CDR1 MNHEY, CDR2 SVGAGI. V was shortened by 8 bases and J by 0 bases, with 14 bases between the two germline ends. CDR3 in amino acids: CASAKRGLAKNIQYF. The CDR3 nucleotides read TGTGCCAGCGCGAAACGTGGACTAGCCAAAAACATTCAGTACTTC.

The genes are TRBV5-1 and TRBJ2-5; D is uncertain. The germline gives CDR1 SGHRS, CDR2 YFSETQ. The length of the CDR3 is 14 residues. The ends were cut back, 0 bases at V and 0 bases at J, with 6 bases in the middle. CDR3 in DNA: TGCGCCAGCAGCTTGGTGTCAGACCAAGAGACCCAGTACTTC. This translates into CASSLVSDQETQYF. Full variable domain (outside the CDR3, taken from reference TRBV5-1 and TRBJ2-5): KAGVTQTPRYLIKTRGQQVTLSCSPISGHRSVSWYQQTPGQGLQFLFEYFSETQRNKGNFPGRFSGRQFSNSRSEMNVSTLELGDSALYLCASSLVSDQETQYFGPGTRLLVL.

The J gene is TRBJ2-7, the V gene TRBV4-1, with 9 bases aligning to TRBD1. Per germline, CDR1 MGHRA and CDR2 YSYEKL. The V segment lost 4 bases and the J segment 5 bases; nucleotides outside the gene matches: 9. The CDR3 spans 15 residues. This CDR3 reads CASSPYRDRVNEQYF. CDR3 DNA: TGCGCCAGCAGCCCGTACCGGGACAGGGTAAACGAGCAGTACTTC.

V and J are TRBV10-3 and TRBJ1-6; D unresolved. V lost 0 bases and J 8 bases, leaving 8 bases between the germline ends. Germline CDR1 is ENHRY and CDR2 is SYGVKD. The length of the CDR3 is 14 residues. The CDR3 spells CAISESDGDSPLHF. The CDR3 nucleotides read TGTGCCATCAGTGAGTCGGACGGGGATTCACCCCTCCACTTT.

The gene calls are TRBV7-2 and TRBJ1-4, with D perhaps TRBD1 (5 bases). Trimming stripped 2 bases from V and 10 bases from J, with 11 bases between. The CDR3 extends over 13 amino acids. In germline, CDR1 is SGHTA, CDR2 FQGNSA. The CDR3 reads CASSLPGRGKLFF. In nucleotides, the CDR3 is TGTGCCAGCAGCTTACCGGGGCGGGGAAAACTGTTTTTT.

The chain links TRBV27 to TRBJ1-5; D not resolved. Germline V gene data show CDR1 as MNHEY and CDR2 as SMNVEV (reference sequence). The ends were cut back, 5 bases at V and 0 bases at J, with 11 bases in the middle. CDR3 size: 15 residues. CDR3 region: CASSALHDSNQPQHF. CDR3 nucleotide sequence: TGTGCCAGCAGTGCGTTGCACGATAGCAATCAGCCCCAGCATTTT.

The rearrangement links TRBV30 to TRBJ1-4; 7 bases agree with TRBD1. The CDR3 has 13 residues. Germline loops: CDR1 GTSNPN, CDR2 SVGIG (reference sequence). J was trimmed by 5 bases and V by 4 bases; bases with no gene match: 4. In DNA, the CDR3 is TGTGCCTGGAAGGGACAGTCGAATGAAAAACTGTTTTTT. It encodes CAWKGQSNEKLFF.

V gene TRBV7-2 combines with J gene TRBJ2-7; D is undetermined. V was trimmed by 4 bases and J by 2 bases, leaving 3 bases between them. The CDR3 is made up of 11 amino acids. The germline V gene encodes CDR1 SGHTA and CDR2 FQGNSA. CDR3 coding DNA: TGTGCCAGCAGCTCCGCCTACGAGCAGTACTTC. Protein: CASSSAYEQYF.